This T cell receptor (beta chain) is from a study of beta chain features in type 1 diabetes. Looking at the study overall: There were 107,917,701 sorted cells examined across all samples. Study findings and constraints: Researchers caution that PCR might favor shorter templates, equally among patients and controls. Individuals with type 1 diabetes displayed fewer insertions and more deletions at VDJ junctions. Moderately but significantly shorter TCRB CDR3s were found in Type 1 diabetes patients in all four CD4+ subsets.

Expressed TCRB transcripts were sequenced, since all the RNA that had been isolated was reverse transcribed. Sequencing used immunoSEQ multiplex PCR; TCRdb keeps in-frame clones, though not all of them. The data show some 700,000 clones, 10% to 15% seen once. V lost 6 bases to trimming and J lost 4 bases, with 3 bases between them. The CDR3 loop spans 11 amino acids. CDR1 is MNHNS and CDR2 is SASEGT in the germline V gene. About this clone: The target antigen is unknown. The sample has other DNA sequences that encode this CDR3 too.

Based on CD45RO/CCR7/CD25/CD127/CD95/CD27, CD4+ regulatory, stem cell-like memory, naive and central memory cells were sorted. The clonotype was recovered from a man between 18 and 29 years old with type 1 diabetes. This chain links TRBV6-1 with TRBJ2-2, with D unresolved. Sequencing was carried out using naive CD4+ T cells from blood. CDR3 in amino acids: CASRRTGELFF. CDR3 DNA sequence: TGTGCCAGCAGACGCACCGGGGAGCTGTTTTTT.